This T cell receptor beta chain was profiled in a study of shared clonotypes between healthy human individuals. Overall study results and limits: Clonotypes that were shared across a handful of donors made up 4.5% to 5% of naive CD4 clonotypes.

The authors ran the assay at deep level. Sequenced by immunoSEQ multiplex PCR; TCRdb stores in-frame clones only, minus some. The sample records approximately 250,000 clones, about 69% being singletons. This CDR3 is built from 15 residues. About this clone: The target antigen is unknown.

The rearrangement links TRBV21-1 to TRBJ1-1; the table's TRBD1 call for D was not verified on the DNA. TRBV21-1 has pseudogene status. This receptor was obtained from a man in his thirties or forties in good health. The specimen was memory CD4+ T cells sorted from blood. Subset reported: CD45RA-negative fraction. Written as DNA, the CDR3 is TGTGCCAGCAGGCCGAGGGACAGTAGAAACACTGAAGCTTTCTTT. This gives the protein CASRPRDSRNTEAFF.